This TCR beta chain was captured in a study of breast tumors, draining lymph nodes, adjacent tissues. Overall study results and limits: Tumors had less TCR diversity than lymph nodes, more than nontumor tissue. Luminal-like breast cancer showed significantly greater tumor-nontumor repertoire similarity than basal-like breast cancer did. Tumor T cell lymph node origin was a supported hypothesis, not proven.

Axillary draining lymph nodes of breast cancer patients supplied the node samples. TCRdb ran MiXCR on the multiplex PCR reads and lists one entry per CDR3 protein. The sample lists approximately 300,000 distinct CDR3 sequences, roughly 31% occurring once. Remarks on this clonotype: What it binds is unknown.

This clonotype originated in a female donor with breast cancer. Some clones in this sample may be carry-over from other donors' samples. Sequencing was done on a sample of axillary lymph node tissue.

In nucleotides, the CDR3 is TGTGCCAGCAGAGGGGACAGCCGAGACTCACCCCTCCACTTT. As protein: CASRGDSRDSPLHF. The chain uses TRBV5-6 and TRBJ1-6; 7 nucleotides match TRBD1. The CDR3 is 14 amino acids. With V trimmed by 5 bases and J by 10 bases, 9 bases remained unmatched. CDR1 and CDR2 (germline): SGHDT, YYEEEE.